This TCR beta chain was captured in a study of blood T cells in healthy people across ages. This clonotype appeared a few times. Its antigen is unknown. This may arise from a read error, as a much more abundant clone is one base away. The CDR3 totals 17 residues. Germline CDR1 is SQVTM and CDR2 is ANQGSEA. Combining a sample-barcoded 5' primer with a J-beta primer mix, a second PCR ran for roughly 7 to 12 cycles. Each TCR beta cDNA got a 12-nucleotide random molecular identifier. TCRdb re-called the 5' RACE reads with MiXCR, one entry per CDR3 protein. The data contain roughly 790,000 distinct CDR3 sequences, roughly 47% of them singletons. Study-wide results and caveats: Observed TCR beta diversity per million T cells went down as age went up. This fall followed a roughly linear course with age.

The sample consisted of blood. This receptor was taken from a woman aged 60-70 years in good health. The chain links TRBV29-1 to TRBJ2-1; D may be TRBD2 (6 bases). The J call is uncertain, as TRBJ2-7 better fits the DNA end. The CDR3 is CSVEGAALASSYNEQYF. The CDR3, as DNA: TGCAGCGTTGAAGGGGCGGCCCTAGCGAGCTCCTACAATGAGCAGTACTTC.